These T cell receptor beta chains were read from a single sample in a study of cytomegalovirus exposure and HLA in healthy donors. Sequencing was performed with immunoSEQ multiplex PCR; in TCRdb, only in-frame clones are kept and a portion is missing. The sample holds 180,000 or so clones, approximately 80% seen once. The sample comprised PBMCs. All receptors derive from a woman between 25 and 40 years old in good health and CMV-seropositive. The CDR3 runs from the conserved cysteine through the conserved F or W. Fields, in order: D gene, J gene, V gene, clone size, CDR3 DNA, CDR3 protein. The D gene is left open where the match is weak. Where a row states a size, it is once, few, many or the class of an expanded clone; other rows omit it.

>NA|TRBJ1-5|TRBV6-1|few
TGTGCCAGCAGTAAGGGGTTGTGGCCGAGTCAGCCCCAGCATTTT
CASSKGLWPSQPQHF
>NA|TRBJ2-3|TRBV4-1|NA
TGCGCCAGCAGCCAAGTCGAAGCTAGCACAGATACGCAGTATTTT
CASSQVEASTDTQYF
>NA|TRBJ1-3|TRBV27|NA
TGTGCCAGCAGTTTAAAATTGTTGGTCCAGCTAGCCGCCCCGGCTGGAAACACCATATATTTT
CASSLKLLVQLAAPAGNTIYF
>TRBD2|TRBJ2-1|TRBV2|NA
TGTGCCAGCAGTGCGGGGCGGGGGAGTGAGCAGTTCTTC
CASSAGRGSEQFF
>TRBD2|TRBJ2-1|TRBV27|NA
TGTGCCAGCAGTTACATAGCGGGCTCCTACAATGAGCAGTTCTTC
CASSYIAGSYNEQFF
>NA|TRBJ2-1|TRBV9|NA
TGTGCCAGCAGCCCAGGGGACCGACCCGGGGAGCAGTTCTTC
CASSPGDRPGEQFF
>TRBD1|TRBJ2-1|TRBV7-9|NA
TGTGCCAGCCGCAGGGGGCTTGGTCGCAACACGAAAGACAATGAGCAGTTCTTC
CASRRGLGRNTKDNEQFF
>TRBD1|TRBJ2-2|TRBV18|NA
TGTGCCAGCTTTGTGGGACAGGGAAACACCGGGGAGCTGTTTTTT
CASFVGQGNTGELFF
>TRBD2|TRBJ2-1|TRBV5-5|NA
TGTGCCAGCAGCTTGGTGGATGGACTAGCGCGAGATGAGCAGTTCTTC
CASSLVDGLARDEQFF
>TRBD2|TRBJ2-7|TRBV7-8|once
TGTGCCAGCAGCTTCCCAGGGAGGGCCTACGAGCAGTACTTC
CASSFPGRAYEQYF
>TRBD1|TRBJ2-4|TRBV19|NA
TGTGCCAGTAGACCAGGACAGGGACGTGGCATTCAGTACTTC
CASRPGQGRGIQYF
>TRBD2|TRBJ2-1|TRBV27|NA
TGTGCCAGCAGAGCCGGGACTAGCGGGAGCCGTTACAATGAGCAGTTCTTC
CASRAGTSGSRYNEQFF
>TRBD2|TRBJ2-7|TRBV6-4|NA
TGTGCCAGCAGTGACACAGCGGGAACCTACGAGCAGTACTTC
CASSDTAGTYEQYF
>TRBD1|TRBJ2-7|TRBV6-4|NA
TGTGCCAGCAGTAGGACAGGGACGGACGAGCAGTACTTC
CASSRTGTDEQYF
>TRBD1|TRBJ1-2|TRBV14|NA
TGTGCCAGCAGTCGACAGGGAAACTATGGCTACACCTTC
CASSRQGNYGYTF
>NA|TRBJ1-4|TRBV25-1|NA
TGTGCCAGCAGTGACCTCGGCGCTAGGGGAGAAAAACTGTTTTTT
CASSDLGARGEKLFF
>TRBD2|TRBJ2-7|TRBV7-9|NA
TGTGCCAGCAGCTTTCCTAGCGGGAGTGGTTACGAGCAGTACTTC
CASSFPSGSGYEQYF
>TRBD2|TRBJ2-4|TRBV28|once
TGTGCCGCGGGAGGGGGGCGCGAAAACATTCAGTACTTC
CAAGGGRENIQYF
>TRBD2|TRBJ2-5|TRBV6-5|NA
TGTGCCAGCAGTGTCCCGGGACTAGCGGGGGAGACCCAGTACTTC
CASSVPGLAGETQYF
>NA|TRBJ2-1|TRBV5-1|NA
TGCGCCAGCATGCCGGGAGATTACAATGAGCAGTTCTTC
CASMPGDYNEQFF
>TRBD1|TRBJ1-1|TRBV19|NA
TGTGCCAGTAGGAGGGACAGGGTTGACACTGAAGCTTTCTTT
CASRRDRVDTEAFF
>TRBD2|TRBJ2-7|TRBV27|few
TGTGCCAGCAGACTAGCGGGAGGAGCCTACGAGCAGTACTTC
CASRLAGGAYEQYF
>NA|TRBJ1-5|TRBV19|NA
TGTGCCAGTAGTATCCTCGGGGAGGGTCGGAATCAGCCCCAGCATTTT
CASSILGEGRNQPQHF
>TRBD2|TRBJ2-1|TRBV5-1|NA
TGCGCCAGCAGCTCCGCCATAGCGGGAGAGAACAATGAGCAGTTCTTC
CASSSAIAGENNEQFF
>NA|TRBJ1-5|TRBV2|once
TGTGCCAGCAGTTTGGAAATGGGCAGGGGCGGCAATCAGCCCCAGCATTTT
CASSLEMGRGGNQPQHF
>TRBD2|TRBJ2-1|TRBV30|NA
TGTGCCGCCTTAGCGGGATACCGCAATGAGCAGTTCTTC
CAALAGYRNEQFF
>TRBD2|TRBJ2-7|TRBV5-4|NA
TGTGCCAGCAGCTCGGCCGGGACTAGCAACTACGAGCAGTACTTC
CASSSAGTSNYEQYF
>TRBD2|TRBJ2-5|TRBV28|NA
TGTGCCAGCAGTTTTGGGAGGGGCCGGGAGACCCAGTACTTC
CASSFGRGRETQYF
>TRBD2|TRBJ2-3|TRBV19|NA
TGTGCCAGTAGTATGGACGGACTAGCGGGTCTGACCACAGATACGCAGTATTTT
CASSMDGLAGLTTDTQYF
>NA|TRBJ2-7|TRBV10-3|NA
TGTGCCATCAGTGAGACCAGCTACGAGCAGTACTTC
CAISETSYEQYF
>NA|TRBJ2-1|TRBV27|NA
TGTGCCAGCAGTTTTGGGCCATACAATGAGCAGTTCTTC
CASSFGPYNEQFF
>TRBD2|TRBJ2-1|TRBV25-1|NA
TGTGCCAGCAGCGATAGTTGGCTAGCGGGACACAATGAGCAGTTCTTC
CASSDSWLAGHNEQFF
>NA|TRBJ1-1|TRBV11-3|NA
TGTGCCAGCAGCCGGAGGACAGACGTGAACACTGAAGCTTTCTTT
CASSRRTDVNTEAFF
>TRBD2|TRBJ2-3|TRBV27|NA
TGTGCCAGCAGTCCAAGACTAGCGGGCTTCACAGATACGCAGTATTTT
CASSPRLAGFTDTQYF
>NA|TRBJ2-7|TRBV6-1|NA
TGTGCCAGCAGTGAGCGGCATTCCTACGAGCAGTACTTC
CASSERHSYEQYF
>NA|TRBJ1-5|TRBV6-5|NA
TGTGCCAGCAGTAGGACAGCCCCGGGGTTTCAGCCCCAGCATTTT
CASSRTAPGFQPQHF
>TRBD2|TRBJ2-1|TRBV6-1|NA
TGTGCCAGCAGTCTTCCCGGGACTAAGTACAATGAGCAGTTCTTC
CASSLPGTKYNEQFF
>TRBD1|TRBJ2-5|TRBV9|NA
TGTGCCAGCAGCTCAACAGGGGATGAAGAGACCCAGTACTTC
CASSSTGDEETQYF
>TRBD1|TRBJ2-7|TRBV7-2|once
TGTGCCAGCAGCTTATTTGCAGGGGGTCCCTACGAGCAGTACTTC
CASSLFAGGPYEQYF
>NA|TRBJ1-5|TRBV25-1|once
TGTGCCAGCAGTGAACAGGGAAAGGGGTATCAGCCCCAGCATTTT
CASSEQGKGYQPQHF
>TRBD2|TRBJ2-5|TRBV13|NA
TGTGCCAGCAGCGGCTCAGCGGGAGGATTGCAAGAGACCCAGTACTTC
CASSGSAGGLQETQYF
>NA|TRBJ2-7|TRBV27|NA
TGTGCCAGCAGTTTATCGACCGCTGGAGTCTACGAGCAGTACTTC
CASSLSTAGVYEQYF
>TRBD2|TRBJ2-1|TRBV29-1|NA
TGCAGCGTTGTGAAGGGGACTAGCGGGAACTCCTACAATGAGCAGTTCTTC
CSVVKGTSGNSYNEQFF
>TRBD2|TRBJ2-5|TRBV15|NA
TGTGCCACCAGCAGAGACCTAGCGGTGAAAGAGACCCAGTACTTC
CATSRDLAVKETQYF
>NA|TRBJ2-5|TRBV28|NA
TGTGCCAGCAGTCTCCACCCGGGGAGGTACCAAGAGACCCAGTACTTC
CASSLHPGRYQETQYF
>TRBD1|TRBJ1-3|TRBV6-1|NA
TGTGCCAGCAGTGCCTACAGGGGCCCCTCTGGAAACACCATATATTTT
CASSAYRGPSGNTIYF
>TRBD2|TRBJ2-1|TRBV10-3|NA
TGTGCCATCAGTTCCCACGACAGCGGGGGCTACAATGAGCAGTTCTTC
CAISSHDSGGYNEQFF
>TRBD1|TRBJ1-1|TRBV29-1|NA
TGCAGCGTTTATCGACCGGGGGACAGGGCCGGAGCTTTCTTT
CSVYRPGDRAGAFF
>NA|TRBJ1-1|TRBV6-5|NA
TGTGCCAGCAGGAAAACACAGGGCCTGAACACTGAAGCTTTCTTT
CASRKTQGLNTEAFF
>NA|TRBJ2-1|TRBV5-1|NA
TGCGCCAGCAGCTTGATACCCGGCTCCTACAATGAGCAGTTCTTC
CASSLIPGSYNEQFF
>TRBD1|TRBJ1-5|TRBV5-1|NA
TGCGCCAGCAGCTTGGGACAGGGTGGCAATCAGCCCCAGCATTTT
CASSLGQGGNQPQHF
>TRBD1|TRBJ1-5|TRBV15|NA
TGTGCCACCGGACAGGGTCCCCATAGCAATCAGCCCCAGCATTTT
CATGQGPHSNQPQHF
>NA|TRBJ1-2|TRBV18|NA
TGTGCCAGCTCACCAGAGTCTGACTATGGCTACACCTTC
CASSPESDYGYTF
>NA|TRBJ1-5|TRBV30|few
TGTGCCTGGAGTGGACAGAGCAATCAGCCCCAGCATTTT
CAWSGQSNQPQHF
>TRBD2|TRBJ2-7|TRBV28|NA
TGTGCCAGCAGTCACACCACCGGGACTAGCGGAACCTACGAGCAGTACTTC
CASSHTTGTSGTYEQYF
>TRBD2|TRBJ2-7|TRBV4-2|NA
TGTGCCAGCAGCCCCACTGGGGCGGGAGCCCCCTACGAGCAGTACTTC
CASSPTGAGAPYEQYF
>NA|TRBJ1-5|TRBV2|few
TGTGCCAGCAGGCCCATGGCCGATCAGCCCCAGCATTTT
CASRPMADQPQHF
>NA|TRBJ2-7|TRBV11-2|NA
TGTGCCAGCGGGCTATACGAGCAGTACTTC
CASGLYEQYF
>NA|TRBJ1-1|TRBV27|NA
TGTGCCAGCAGTTTAATGGGGGCTTCGACTGAAGCTTTCTTT
CASSLMGASTEAFF
>TRBD2|TRBJ2-3|TRBV2|NA
TGTGCCAGCAGTCCTAGGGGTAGCGGGAGTGGGTCAGATACGCAGTATTTT
CASSPRGSGSGSDTQYF